This is a list of T cell receptor beta chains from one sample in a study of control samples from healthy donors and cancer patients. Profiled with immunoSEQ multiplex PCR; TCRdb holds only in-frame clones, not every one. This table has 120,000 or so clones, around 96% appearing once. Sequenced: blood. The source is a man under 40 in good health. Both conserved end residues are part of each CDR3. D genes are given only for firm matches.

d_call	j_call	v_call	cdr3_length	cdr3_aa
NA	TRBJ1-6	TRBV4-1	15	CASSQDGQGNSPLHF
NA	TRBJ1-6	TRBV10-3	15	CAISEIGSGDSPLHF
TRBD1	TRBJ2-7	TRBV19	15	CASSTQDRGLYEQYF
TRBD1	TRBJ2-5	TRBV9	14	CASSVGGQLKTQYF
NA	TRBJ1-4	TRBV28	14	CASSLARTNEKLFF
NA	TRBJ1-3	TRBV7-2	12	CASSPYLNTIYF
NA	TRBJ2-1	TRBV30	17	CAWNRDRISGSYNEQFF
NA	TRBJ1-1	TRBV9	14	CASSVATENTEAFF
TRBD2	TRBJ2-3	TRBV27	20	CASSSAPPGLAGGPSDTQYF
NA	TRBJ1-6	TRBV19	14	CASSIGRDNSPLHF
NA	TRBJ1-1	TRBV2	11	CASRSRTEAFF
NA	TRBJ2-7	TRBV20-1	11	CSATARGEQYF
TRBD1	TRBJ2-2	TRBV6-2/TRBV6-3	16	CASSYSDRGPRGELFF
NA	TRBJ2-7	TRBV23-1	17	CASSHRRTLDGDYEQYF
TRBD1	TRBJ2-7	TRBV7-2	14	CASSLGQGFGEQYF
NA	TRBJ1-2	TRBV5-4	11	CASTLNYGYTF
NA	TRBJ1-6	TRBV21-1	16	CASSTRWTVDNSPLHF
NA	TRBJ2-3	TRBV6-2/TRBV6-3	14	CASSYDLGPDTQYF
NA	TRBJ1-3	TRBV6-5	14	CASSQGRSGNTIYF
TRBD1	TRBJ1-5	TRBV6-5	15	CASSLGTGDNQPQHF
TRBD1	TRBJ2-1	TRBV27	15	CASSLGTGRGGEQFF
TRBD1	TRBJ2-3	TRBV5-1	16	CASSIGTGRGTDTQYF
NA	TRBJ1-1	TRBV7-9	17	CASSLGVGSPRDTEAFF
NA	TRBJ2-7	TRBV7-2	12	CASSLGLFEQYF
NA	TRBJ1-1	TRBV4-1	15	CASSQAGQSRTEAFF
NA	TRBJ1-2	TRBV10-3	15	CAISESGQGRDGYTF
NA	TRBJ1-1	TRBV18	15	CASSPPGQGSTEAFF
NA	TRBJ2-3	TRBV7-2	15	CASSEGGRYTDTQYF
NA	TRBJ2-2	TRBV6-2/TRBV6-3	15	CASSYQPANTGELFF
NA	TRBJ1-2	TRBV6-1	14	CASSEGTEAYGYTF
NA	TRBJ2-7	TRBV5-4	15	CASSPDLGLSGEQYF
NA	TRBJ2-7	TRBV30	12	CAWSSGDYEQYF
TRBD1	TRBJ2-7	TRBV15	14	CATSTGGSSYEQYF
TRBD1	TRBJ2-7	TRBV7-6	15	CASSLEGAGGYEQYF
NA	TRBJ2-7	TRBV19	15	CASSIRSGASYEQYF
NA	TRBJ1-2	TRBV9	12	CASSETAYGYTF
NA	TRBJ1-2	TRBV4-3	14	CASSQDSPGPGYTF
NA	TRBJ1-6	TRBV7-9	11	CASSLVAALHF
NA	TRBJ1-2	TRBV5-4	15	CASSLGGRSNYGYTF
NA	TRBJ1-5	TRBV6-1	16	CASSEMEGRNNQPQHF
NA	TRBJ1-5	TRBV7-2	12	CASSERNQPQHF
TRBD1	TRBJ2-3	TRBV15	15	CATSAGTDDLGTQYF
NA	TRBJ1-1	TRBV5-4	13	CASSLGGGTEAFF
TRBD2	TRBJ2-1	TRBV7-2	15	CASSLRAGGYNEQFF
NA	TRBJ1-2	TRBV20-1	18	CSASSLIDRHKTNYGYTF
TRBD2	TRBJ2-1	TRBV30	16	CACNIRLAASYNEQFF